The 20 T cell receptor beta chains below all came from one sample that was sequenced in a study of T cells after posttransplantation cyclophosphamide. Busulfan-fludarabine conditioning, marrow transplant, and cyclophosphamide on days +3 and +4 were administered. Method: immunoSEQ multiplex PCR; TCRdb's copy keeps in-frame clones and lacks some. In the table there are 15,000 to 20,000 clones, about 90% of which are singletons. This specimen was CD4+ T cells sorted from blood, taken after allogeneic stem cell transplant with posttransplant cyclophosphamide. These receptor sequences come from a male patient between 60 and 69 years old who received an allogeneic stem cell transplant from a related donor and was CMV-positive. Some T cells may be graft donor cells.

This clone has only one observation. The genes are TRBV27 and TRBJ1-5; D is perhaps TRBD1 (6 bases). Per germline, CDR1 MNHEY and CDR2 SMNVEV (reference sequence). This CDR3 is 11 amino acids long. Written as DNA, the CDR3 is TGTGGGGGGGGGCCAAGTCAGCCCCAGCATTTT. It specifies CGGGPSQPQHF.

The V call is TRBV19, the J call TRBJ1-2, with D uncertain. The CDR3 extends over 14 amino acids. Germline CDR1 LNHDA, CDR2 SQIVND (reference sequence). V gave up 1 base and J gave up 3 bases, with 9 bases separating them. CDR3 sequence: CASSIAGSYYGYTF. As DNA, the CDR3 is TGTGCCAGTAGTATAGCGGGGTCCTACTATGGCTACACCTTC.

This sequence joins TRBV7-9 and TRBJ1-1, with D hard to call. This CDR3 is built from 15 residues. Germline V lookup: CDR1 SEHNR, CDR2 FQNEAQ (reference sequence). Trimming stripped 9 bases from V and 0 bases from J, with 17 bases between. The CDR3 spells CASKGGRTMNTEAFF. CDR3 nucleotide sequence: TGTGCCAGTAAGGGTGGGAGAACCATGAACACTGAAGCTTTCTTT.

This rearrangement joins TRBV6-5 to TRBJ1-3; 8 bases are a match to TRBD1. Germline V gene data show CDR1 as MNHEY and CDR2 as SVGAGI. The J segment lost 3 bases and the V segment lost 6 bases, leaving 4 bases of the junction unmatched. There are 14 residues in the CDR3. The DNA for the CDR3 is TGTGCCAGCAGACCTACAGGGGGTGGAAACACCATATATTTT. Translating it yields CASRPTGGGNTIYF.

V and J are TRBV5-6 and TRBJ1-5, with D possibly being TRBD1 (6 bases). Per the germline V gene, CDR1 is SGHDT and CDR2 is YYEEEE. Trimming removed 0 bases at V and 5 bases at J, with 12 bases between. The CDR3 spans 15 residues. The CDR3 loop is CASSLGQGLDQPQHF. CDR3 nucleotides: TGTGCCAGCAGCTTGGGGCAGGGGTTGGATCAGCCCCAGCATTTT.

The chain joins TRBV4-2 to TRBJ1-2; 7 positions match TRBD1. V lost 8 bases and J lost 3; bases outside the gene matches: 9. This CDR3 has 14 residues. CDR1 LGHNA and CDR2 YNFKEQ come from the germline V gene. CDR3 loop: CASSEGAGDYGYTF. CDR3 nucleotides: TGTGCCAGCTCTGAGGGGGCTGGGGACTATGGCTACACCTTC.

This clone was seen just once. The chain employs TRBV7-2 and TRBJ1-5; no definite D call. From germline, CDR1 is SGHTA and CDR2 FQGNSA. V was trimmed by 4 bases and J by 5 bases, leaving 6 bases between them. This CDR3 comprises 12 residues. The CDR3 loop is CASSYSDQPQHF. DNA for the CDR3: TGTGCCAGCAGCTACTCGGATCAGCCCCAGCATTTT.

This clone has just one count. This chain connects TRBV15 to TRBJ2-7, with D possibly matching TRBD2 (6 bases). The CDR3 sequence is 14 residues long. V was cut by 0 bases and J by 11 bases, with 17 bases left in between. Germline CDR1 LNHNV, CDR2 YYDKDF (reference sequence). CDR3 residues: CATSRDSGTEGKYF. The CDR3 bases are TGTGCCACCAGCAGAGACTCCGGGACGGAGGGAAAGTACTTC.

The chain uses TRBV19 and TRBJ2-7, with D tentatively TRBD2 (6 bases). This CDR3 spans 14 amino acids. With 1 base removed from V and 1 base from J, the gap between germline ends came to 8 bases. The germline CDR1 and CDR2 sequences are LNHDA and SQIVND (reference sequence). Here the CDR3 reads CASSIAGESYEQYF. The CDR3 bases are TGTGCCAGTAGTATAGCGGGGGAATCCTACGAGCAGTACTTC.

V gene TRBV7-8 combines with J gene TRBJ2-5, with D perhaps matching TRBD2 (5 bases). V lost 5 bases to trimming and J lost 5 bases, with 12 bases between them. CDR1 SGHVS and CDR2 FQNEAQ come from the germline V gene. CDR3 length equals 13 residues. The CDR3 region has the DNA TGTGCCAGCAGCCCCCGGGGTATGGAGACCCAGTACTTC. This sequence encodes CASSPRGMETQYF.

CDR3 region: CASSTGGGNQPQHF. The CDR3 DNA follows: TGTGCCAGCTCAACCGGAGGCGGCAATCAGCCCCAGCATTTT. The genes are TRBV2 and TRBJ1-5; D is unresolved. The CDR3 extends over 14 amino acids. V was cut by 8 bases and J by 2 bases, with 13 bases left in between. CDR1 is SNHLY and CDR2 is FYNNEI in the germline V gene.

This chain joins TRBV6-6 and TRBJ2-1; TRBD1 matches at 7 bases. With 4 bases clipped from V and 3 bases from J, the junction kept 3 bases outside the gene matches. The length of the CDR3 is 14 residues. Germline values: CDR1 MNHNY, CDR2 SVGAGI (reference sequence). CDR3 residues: CASSSGTVYNEQFF. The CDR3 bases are TGTGCCAGCAGTTCCGGGACAGTCTACAATGAGCAGTTCTTC.

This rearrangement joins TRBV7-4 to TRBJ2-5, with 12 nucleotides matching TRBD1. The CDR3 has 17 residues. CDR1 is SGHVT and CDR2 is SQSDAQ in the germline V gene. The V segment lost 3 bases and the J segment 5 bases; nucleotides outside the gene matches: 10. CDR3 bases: TGTGCCAGCAGCTTGAAGGTGGGACAGGGGGCGGGGGAGACCCAGTACTTC. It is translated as CASSLKVGQGAGETQYF.

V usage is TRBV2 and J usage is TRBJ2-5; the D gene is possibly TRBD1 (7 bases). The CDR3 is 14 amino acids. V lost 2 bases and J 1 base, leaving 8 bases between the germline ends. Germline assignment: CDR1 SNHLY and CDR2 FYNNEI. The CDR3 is CASSEQGGQETQYF. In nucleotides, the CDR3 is TGTGCCAGCAGTGAACAGGGGGGCCAAGAGACCCAGTACTTC.

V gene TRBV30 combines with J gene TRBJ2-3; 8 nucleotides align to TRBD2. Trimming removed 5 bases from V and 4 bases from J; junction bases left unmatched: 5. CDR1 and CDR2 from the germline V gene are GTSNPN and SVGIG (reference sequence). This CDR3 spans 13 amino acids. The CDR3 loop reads CAWATGGPDTQYF. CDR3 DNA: TGTGCCTGGGCGACGGGGGGGCCAGATACGCAGTATTTT.

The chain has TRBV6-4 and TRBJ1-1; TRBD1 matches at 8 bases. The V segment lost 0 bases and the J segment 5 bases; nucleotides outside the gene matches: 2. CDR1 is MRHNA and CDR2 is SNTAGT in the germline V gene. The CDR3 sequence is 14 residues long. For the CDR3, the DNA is TGTGCCAGCAGTGACTCAGACAGGGGAACTGAAGCTTTCTTT. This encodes CASSDSDRGTEAFF.

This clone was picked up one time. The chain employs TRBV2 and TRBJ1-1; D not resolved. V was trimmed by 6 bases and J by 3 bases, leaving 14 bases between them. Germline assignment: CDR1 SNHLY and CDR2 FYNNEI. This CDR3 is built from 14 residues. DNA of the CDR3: TGTGCCAGCAGGTGGGGAGGGTTGGACACTGAAGCTTTCTTT. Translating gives CASRWGGLDTEAFF.

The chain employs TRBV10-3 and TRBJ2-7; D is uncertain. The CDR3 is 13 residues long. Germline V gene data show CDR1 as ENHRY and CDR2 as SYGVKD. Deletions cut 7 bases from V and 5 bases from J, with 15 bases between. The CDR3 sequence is CAINRPAPHEQYF. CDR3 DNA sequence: TGTGCCATCAACAGACCCGCTCCGCACGAGCAGTACTTC.

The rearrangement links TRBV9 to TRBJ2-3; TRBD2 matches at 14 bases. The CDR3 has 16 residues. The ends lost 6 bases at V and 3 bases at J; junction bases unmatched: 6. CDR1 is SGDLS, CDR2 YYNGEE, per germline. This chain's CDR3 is CASTPGLAGETDTQYF. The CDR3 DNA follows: TGTGCCAGCACCCCGGGACTAGCGGGGGAGACAGATACGCAGTATTTT.

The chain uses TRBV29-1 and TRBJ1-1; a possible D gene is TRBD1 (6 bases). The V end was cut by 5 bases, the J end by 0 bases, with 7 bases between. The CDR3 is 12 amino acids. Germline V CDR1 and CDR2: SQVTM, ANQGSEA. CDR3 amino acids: CSVRTVNTEAFF. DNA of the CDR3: TGCAGCGTTCGGACAGTGAACACTGAAGCTTTCTTT.